This T cell receptor (beta chain) was sequenced for a study of blood T cell repertoires in COVID-19. About the research overall: PBMCs, B-cell-depleted T cells, or T cells provided the cDNA or gDNA that made up the material.

Sequencing used immunoSEQ multiplex PCR; TCRdb keeps in-frame clones, though not all of them. The repertoire consists of under 400,000 clones, with about nine tenths occurring once and the leading ten covering roughly 2.9%. Trimming took 1 base from V and 6 from J, leaving 7 bases between them. CDR3 length: 14 amino acids. The V gene's germline CDR1 is MDHEN and CDR2 SYDVKM. This receptor was identified in a woman in her 30s with COVID-19, enrolled during active disease. The sample taken for sequencing was peripheral blood. The chain has TRBV28 and TRBJ1-6; D call uncertain. CDR3 DNA sequence: TGTGCCAGCAGTTTATACAGCAGTAATTCACCCCTCCACTTT. It specifies CASSLYSSNSPLHF. Full variable domain (missing parts from reference TRBV28 and TRBJ1-6): DVKVTQSSRYLVKRTGEKVFLECVQDMDHENMFWYRQDPGLGLRLIYFSYDVKMKEKGDIPEGYSVSREKKERFSLILESASTNQTSMYLCASSLYSSNSPLHFGNGTRLTVT.